Following are 13 T cell receptor beta chains from one sample sequenced in a study of blood T cell repertoires in COVID-19 (TCRdb year 2020). The library was made by the immunoSEQ multiplex PCR assay. Drawn from immuneACCESS, this table holds only the in-frame rearrangements with V and J called that TCRdb kept. Clones are partly lost; checked studies trace under half to an unresolved V gene and leave the rest unexplained. This sample holds around 160,000 clones; 80% to 85% were observed only once. Of the sample, around 35% falls within the top ten clones. Sequencing was carried out using peripheral blood. The receptors were sampled from a human donor in a cohort sampled during active COVID-19.

The table lists this clone with many counts. This sequence joins TRBV25-1 and TRBJ2-1, with D maybe TRBD2 (6 bases). The V gene lost 3 bases and the J gene lost 16 bases, with 19 bases spanning the gap. The CDR3 covers 13 residues. From germline, CDR1 is MGHDK and CDR2 SYGVNS. Written as DNA, the CDR3 is TGTGCCAGCAGTGATCCCCTCGGACTACGCAGCTTCTTC. Residues: CASSDPLGLRSFF.

The rearrangement joins TRBV7-2 to TRBJ2-4; D may be TRBD1 (7 bases). This CDR3 contains 16 residues. V lost 7 bases to trimming and J lost 0 bases, with 16 bases between them. The germline gives CDR1 SGHTA, CDR2 FQGNSA. CDR3 sequence reads: CASTPGGSLAKNIQYF. DNA for the CDR3: TGTGCCAGCACCCCAGGGGGGAGCCTAGCCAAAAACATTCAGTACTTC. Using reference TRBV7-2 and TRBJ2-4 for the parts outside the CDR3, the full variable domain is GAGVSQSPSNKVTEKGKDVELRCDPISGHTALYWYRQSLGQGLEFLIYFQGNSAPDKSGLPSDRFSAERTGGSVSTLTIQRTQQEDSAVYLCASTPGGSLAKNIQYFGAGTRLSVL.

The chain joins TRBV19 to TRBJ1-2; 8 nucleotides agree with TRBD1. V trimming: 6 bases; J trimming: 4 bases; junction bases outside the gene matches: 10. Germline V CDR1 and CDR2: LNHDA, SQIVND (reference sequence). The CDR3 covers 15 residues. The CDR3 sequence: CASSPRTGTGYGYTF. The CDR3 region has the DNA TGTGCCAGTAGCCCTAGGACAGGGACGGGCTATGGCTACACCTTC. Looking up the rest from reference TRBV19 and TRBJ1-2 gives the full variable domain: DGGITQSPKYLFRKEGQNVTLSCEQNLNHDAMYWYRQDPGQGLRLIYYSQIVNDFQKGDIAEGYSVSREKKESFPLTVTSAQKNPTAFYLCASSPRTGTGYGYTFGSGTRLTVV.

This chain links TRBV3-1 (or the pseudogene TRBV3-2) with TRBJ1-4, with D tentatively TRBD1 (5 bases). Germline V CDR1 and CDR2: LGHDT, YNNKEL (reference sequence). The V end lost 0 bases, the J end lost 5 bases, and 13 bases lay between the germline ends. The CDR3 length is 16 residues. CDR3 region: CASSQDRAGSNEKLFF. CDR3 sequence (DNA): TGTGCCAGCAGCCAAGATCGGGCAGGGTCAAATGAAAAACTGTTTTTT.

This clone appeared a few times. The chain carries TRBV7-9 and TRBJ2-5; TRBD2 is a possible D gene (6 bases). The CDR3 covers 14 residues. V lost 6 bases to trimming and J lost 5 bases, with 16 bases between them. The V gene's germline CDR1 is SEHNR and CDR2 FQNEAQ (reference sequence). CDR3 sequence reads: CASSPGLGRETQYF. CDR3 sequence (DNA): TGTGCCAGCAGTCCCGGCCTTGGGAGGGAGACCCAGTACTTC. Based on the CDR3 plus reference TRBV7-9 and TRBJ2-5, the full variable domain is DTGVSQNPRHKITKRGQNVTFRCDPISEHNRLYWYRQTLGQGPEFLTYFQNEAQLEKSRLLSDRFSAERPKGSFSTLEIQRTEQGDSAMYLCASSPGLGRETQYFGPGTRLLVL.

The V gene is TRBV6-5, the J gene TRBJ2-4; 9 bases match TRBD2. V lost 6 bases, J lost 0 bases, and 3 bases stayed unmatched. Germline V gives CDR1 MNHEY, CDR2 SVGAGI. CDR3 length: 15 amino acids. As DNA, the CDR3 is TGTGCCAGCAGCTCACTAGCGGGAGCCAAAAACATTCAGTACTTC. Amino acids: CASSSLAGAKNIQYF.

V is TRBV19 and J is TRBJ1-5; a weak D match, TRBD1 (6 bases). Trimming stripped 10 bases from V and 7 bases from J, with 23 bases between. Germline V lookup: CDR1 LNHDA, CDR2 SQIVND (reference sequence). CDR3 length: 15 amino acids. The CDR3 sequence is CATADRPVGGQPQHF. The DNA of the CDR3 is TGTGCCACCGCGGACAGACCCGTGGGGGGGCAGCCCCAGCATTTT.

This rearrangement joins TRBV5-1 to TRBJ2-3; tentative D call: TRBD2 (6 bases). V was trimmed by 1 base and J by 6 bases, leaving 12 bases between them. Germline V CDR1 and CDR2: SGHRS, YFSETQ. CDR3 length: 14 amino acids. CDR3: CASSLRELSDTQYF. CDR3 DNA: TGCGCCAGCAGCTTGCGGGAGTTATCGGATACGCAGTATTTT.

This chain connects TRBV4-3 to TRBJ1-2; D might be TRBD1 (6 bases). Germline loops: CDR1 LGHNA, CDR2 YSLEER. V was pared by 2 bases and J by 4 bases, with 14 bases between. The CDR3 contains 15 residues. The CDR3 here is CASSQNLGQIYGYTF. The CDR3 DNA follows: TGCGCCAGCAGCCAAAACCTCGGACAGATCTATGGCTACACCTTC.

The J gene is TRBJ2-1, the V gene TRBV3-1 (or the pseudogene TRBV3-2); D is possibly TRBD2 (6 bases). The V gene's germline CDR1 is LGHDT and CDR2 YNNKEL (reference sequence). This CDR3 spans 15 amino acids. V was pared by 1 base and J by 1 base, with 8 bases between. CDR3 loop: CASSQGGRSYNEQFF. CDR3 bases: TGTGCCAGCAGCCAAGGGGGGAGGTCCTACAATGAGCAGTTCTTC.

The gene calls are TRBV19 and TRBJ2-1; 7 bases agree with TRBD2. There are 18 residues in the CDR3. The V and J ends lost 2 bases and 5 bases, in that order; junction bases with no gene match: 15. Germline V gives CDR1 LNHDA, CDR2 SQIVND (reference sequence). This chain's CDR3 is CASSIRPLGGALNNEQFF. In DNA form, the CDR3 reads TGTGCCAGTAGTATACGCCCCTTGGGAGGGGCGCTAAACAATGAGCAGTTCTTC. Filled out from reference TRBV19 and TRBJ2-1, the complete variable domain reads DGGITQSPKYLFRKEGQNVTLSCEQNLNHDAMYWYRQDPGQGLRLIYYSQIVNDFQKGDIAEGYSVSREKKESFPLTVTSAQKNPTAFYLCASSIRPLGGALNNEQFFGPGTRLTVL.

V and J are TRBV5-1 and TRBJ1-6; D call uncertain. The V gene lost 2 bases and the J gene lost 9 bases, with 15 bases spanning the gap. The V gene's germline CDR1 is SGHRS and CDR2 YFSETQ. The CDR3 is 15 amino acids. The CDR3 loop reads CASSLSEGMVSPLHF. The CDR3 nucleotides read TGCGCCAGCAGCTTATCTGAGGGTATGGTTTCACCCCTCCACTTT. Together with reference TRBV5-1 and TRBJ1-6, the CDR3 gives the full variable domain: KAGVTQTPRYLIKTRGQQVTLSCSPISGHRSVSWYQQTPGQGLQFLFEYFSETQRNKGNFPGRFSGRQFSNSRSEMNVSTLELGDSALYLCASSLSEGMVSPLHFGNGTRLTVT.

This clone was seen a few times. The V gene is TRBV7-2, the J gene TRBJ1-1, with D unclear. This CDR3 has 14 amino acids. Looked up from germline, CDR1 is SGHTA and CDR2 is FQGNSA. Trimming removed 5 bases at V and 0 bases at J, with 10 bases between. CDR3 coding DNA: TGTGCCAGCAGCGGAGGACCGCTGAACACTGAAGCTTTCTTT. Its protein product is CASSGGPLNTEAFF.